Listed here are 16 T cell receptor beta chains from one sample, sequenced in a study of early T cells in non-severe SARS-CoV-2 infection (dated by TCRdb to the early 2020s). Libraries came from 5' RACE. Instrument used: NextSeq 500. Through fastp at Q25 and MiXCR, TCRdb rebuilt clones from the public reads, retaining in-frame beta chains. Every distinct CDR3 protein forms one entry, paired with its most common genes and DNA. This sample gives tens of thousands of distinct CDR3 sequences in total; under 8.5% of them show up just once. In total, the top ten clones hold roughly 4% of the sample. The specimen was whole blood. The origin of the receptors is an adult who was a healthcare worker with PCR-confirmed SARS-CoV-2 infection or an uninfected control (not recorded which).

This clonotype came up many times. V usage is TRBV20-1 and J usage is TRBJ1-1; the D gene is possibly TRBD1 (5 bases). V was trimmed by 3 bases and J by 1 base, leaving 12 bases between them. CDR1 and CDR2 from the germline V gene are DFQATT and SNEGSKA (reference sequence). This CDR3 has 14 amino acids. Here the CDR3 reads CSARRQGANTEAFF. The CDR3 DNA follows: TGCAGTGCTAGGCGCCAGGGCGCGAACACTGAAGCTTTCTTT.

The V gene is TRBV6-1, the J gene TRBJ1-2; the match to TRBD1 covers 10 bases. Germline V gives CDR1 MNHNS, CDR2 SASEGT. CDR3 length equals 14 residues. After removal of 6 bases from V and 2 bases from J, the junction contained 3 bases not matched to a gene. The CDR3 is CASRDRGKNYGYTF. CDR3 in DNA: TGTGCCAGCAGGGACAGGGGGAAGAACTATGGCTACACCTTC.

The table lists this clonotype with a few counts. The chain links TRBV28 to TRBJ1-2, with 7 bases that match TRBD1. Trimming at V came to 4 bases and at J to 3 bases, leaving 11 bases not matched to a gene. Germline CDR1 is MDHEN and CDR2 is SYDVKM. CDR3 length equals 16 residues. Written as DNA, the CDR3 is TGTGCCAGCAGTTCAGCCGGGACAGCAGATTACTATGGCTACACCTTC. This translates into CASSSAGTADYYGYTF.

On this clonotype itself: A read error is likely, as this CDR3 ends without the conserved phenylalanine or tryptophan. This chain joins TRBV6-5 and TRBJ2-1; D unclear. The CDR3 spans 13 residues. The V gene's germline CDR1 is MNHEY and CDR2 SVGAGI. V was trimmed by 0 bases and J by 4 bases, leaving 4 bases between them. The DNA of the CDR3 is TGTGCCAGCAGTTACTCGATGTACAATGAGCAGTTCCTC. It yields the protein CASSYSMYNEQFL.

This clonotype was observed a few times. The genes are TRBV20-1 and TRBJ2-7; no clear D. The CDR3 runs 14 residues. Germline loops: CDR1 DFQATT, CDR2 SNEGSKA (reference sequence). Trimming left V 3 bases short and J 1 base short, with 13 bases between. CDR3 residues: CSASGARGSYEQYF. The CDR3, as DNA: TGCAGTGCTAGCGGCGCTAGAGGTTCCTACGAGCAGTACTTC.

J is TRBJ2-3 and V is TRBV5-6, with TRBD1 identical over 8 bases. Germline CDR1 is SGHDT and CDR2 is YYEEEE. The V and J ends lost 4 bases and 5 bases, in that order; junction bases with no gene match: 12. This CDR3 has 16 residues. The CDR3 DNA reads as TGTGCCAGCAGCGGAGGTCAGGGGGCCGGATTAGATACGCAGTATTTT. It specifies CASSGGQGAGLDTQYF.

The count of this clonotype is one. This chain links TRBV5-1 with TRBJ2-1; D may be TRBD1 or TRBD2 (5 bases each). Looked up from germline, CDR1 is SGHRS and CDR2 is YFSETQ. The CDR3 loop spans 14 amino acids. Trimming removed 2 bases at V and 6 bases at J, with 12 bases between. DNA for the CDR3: TGCGCCAGCAGCTTAGGGACCGTCGCCAATGAGCAGTTCTTC. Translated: CASSLGTVANEQFF.

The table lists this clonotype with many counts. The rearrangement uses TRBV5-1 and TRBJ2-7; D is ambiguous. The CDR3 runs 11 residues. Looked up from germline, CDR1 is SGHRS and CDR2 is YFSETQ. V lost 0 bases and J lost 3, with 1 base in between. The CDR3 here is CASSLDYEQYF. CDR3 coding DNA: TGCGCCAGCAGCTTGGACTACGAGCAGTACTTC.

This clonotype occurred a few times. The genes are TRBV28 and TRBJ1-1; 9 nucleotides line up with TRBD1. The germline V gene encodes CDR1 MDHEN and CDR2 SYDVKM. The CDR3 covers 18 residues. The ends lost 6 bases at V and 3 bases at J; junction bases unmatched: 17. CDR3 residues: CASRTTPTGGPGDTEAFF. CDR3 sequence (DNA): TGTGCCAGCAGGACCACGCCCACAGGGGGCCCGGGCGACACTGAAGCTTTCTTT.

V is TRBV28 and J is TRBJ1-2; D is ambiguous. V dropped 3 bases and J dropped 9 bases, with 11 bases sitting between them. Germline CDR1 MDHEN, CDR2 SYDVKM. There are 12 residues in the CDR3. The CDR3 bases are TGTGCCAGCAGTTTTACTCCTTCCAGCTACACCTTC. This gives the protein CASSFTPSSYTF.

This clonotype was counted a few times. Here the CDR3 DNA reads TGTGCCATCAGGGGGGCGACCTACGAGCAGTACTTC. This sequence encodes CAIRGATYEQYF. The V call is TRBV10-3, the J call TRBJ2-7; the D gene is possibly TRBD1 (6 bases). Germline V gene data show CDR1 as ENHRY and CDR2 as SYGVKD. The CDR3 covers 12 residues. Deletions cut 6 bases from V and 2 bases from J, with 8 bases between.

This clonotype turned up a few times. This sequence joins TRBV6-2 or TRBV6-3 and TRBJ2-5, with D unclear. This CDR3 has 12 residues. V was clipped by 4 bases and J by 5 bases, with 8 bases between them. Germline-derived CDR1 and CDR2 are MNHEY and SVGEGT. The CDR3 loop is CASSWGSETQYF. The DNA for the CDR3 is TGTGCCAGCAGTTGGGGTAGCGAGACCCAGTACTTC.

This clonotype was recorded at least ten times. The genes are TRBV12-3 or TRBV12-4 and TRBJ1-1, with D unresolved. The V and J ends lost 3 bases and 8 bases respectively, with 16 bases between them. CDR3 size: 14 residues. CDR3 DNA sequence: TGTGCCAGCAGTTTTCCCAGGTTCCCGCCCGAAGCTTTCTTT. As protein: CASSFPRFPPEAFF.

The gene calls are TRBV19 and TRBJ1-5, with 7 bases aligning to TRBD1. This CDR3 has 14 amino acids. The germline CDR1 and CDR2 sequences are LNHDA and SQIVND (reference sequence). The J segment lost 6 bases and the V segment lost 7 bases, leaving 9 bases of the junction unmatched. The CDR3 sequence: CASMLTGQGQPQHF. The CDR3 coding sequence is TGTGCCAGTATGCTGACAGGGCAGGGTCAGCCCCAGCATTTT.

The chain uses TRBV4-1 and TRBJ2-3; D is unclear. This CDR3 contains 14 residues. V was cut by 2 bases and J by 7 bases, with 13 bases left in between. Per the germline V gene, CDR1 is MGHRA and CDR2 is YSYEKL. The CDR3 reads CASSQPPRQNTQYF. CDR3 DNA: TGCGCCAGCAGCCAACCCCCTAGACAAAATACGCAGTATTTT.

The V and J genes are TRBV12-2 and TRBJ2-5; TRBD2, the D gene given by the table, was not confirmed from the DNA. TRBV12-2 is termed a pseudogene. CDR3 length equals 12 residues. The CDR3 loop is CASRPPWETQYF. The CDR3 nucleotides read TGTGCAAGTCGACCTCCCTGGGAGACCCAGTACTTC.